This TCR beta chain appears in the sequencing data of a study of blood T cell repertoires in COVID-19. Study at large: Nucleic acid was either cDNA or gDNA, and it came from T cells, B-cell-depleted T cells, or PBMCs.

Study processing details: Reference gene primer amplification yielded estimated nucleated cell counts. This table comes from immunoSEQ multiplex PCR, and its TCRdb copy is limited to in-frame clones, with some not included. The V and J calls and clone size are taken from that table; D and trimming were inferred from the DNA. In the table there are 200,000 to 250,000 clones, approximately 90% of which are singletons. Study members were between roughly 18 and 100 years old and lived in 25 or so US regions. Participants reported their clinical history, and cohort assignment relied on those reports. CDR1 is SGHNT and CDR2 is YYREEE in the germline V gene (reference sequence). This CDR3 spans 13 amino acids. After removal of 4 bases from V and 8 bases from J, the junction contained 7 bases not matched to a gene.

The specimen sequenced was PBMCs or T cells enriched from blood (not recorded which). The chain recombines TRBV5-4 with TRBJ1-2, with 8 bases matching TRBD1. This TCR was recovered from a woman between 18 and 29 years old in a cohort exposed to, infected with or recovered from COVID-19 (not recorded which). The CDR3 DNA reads TGTGCCAGCAGCGGACAACAGGGGGAGGGCTACACCTTC. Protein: CASSGQQGEGYTF.